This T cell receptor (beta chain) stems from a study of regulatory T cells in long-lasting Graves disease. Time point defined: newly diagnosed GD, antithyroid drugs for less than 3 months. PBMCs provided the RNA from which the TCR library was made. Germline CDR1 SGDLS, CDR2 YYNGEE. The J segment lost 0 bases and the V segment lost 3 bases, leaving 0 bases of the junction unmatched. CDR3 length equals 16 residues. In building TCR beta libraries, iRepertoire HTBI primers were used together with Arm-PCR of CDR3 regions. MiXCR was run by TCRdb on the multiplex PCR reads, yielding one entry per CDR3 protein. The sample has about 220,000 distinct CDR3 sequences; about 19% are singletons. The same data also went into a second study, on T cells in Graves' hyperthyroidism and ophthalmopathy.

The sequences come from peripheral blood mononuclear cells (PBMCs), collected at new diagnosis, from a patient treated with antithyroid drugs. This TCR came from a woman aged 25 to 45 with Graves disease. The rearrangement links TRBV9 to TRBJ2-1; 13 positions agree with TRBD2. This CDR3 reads CASSGLAGGSYNEQFF. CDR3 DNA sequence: TGTGCCAGCAGCGGACTAGCGGGGGGCTCCTACAATGAGCAGTTCTTC.